A selection of T cell receptor beta chains follows, all from one sample in a study of blood T cell repertoires in COVID-19. Assay: immunoSEQ multiplex PCR; the TCRdb copy retains only in-frame clones and omits some. The table lists some 410,000 clones, around 89% of them singletons, with 0.95% to 1% in the top ten. Source material: PBMCs or T cells enriched from blood (not recorded which). The receptor source for this set is a woman aged 25 to 39 with acute COVID-19. Each CDR3 is given with its conserved first and last residue. The order of the fields is J gene, V gene, clone size, D gene, CDR3 protein, CDR3 DNA. The D gene is left open where the match is weak. Not every row has a clone size; where given, it reads once, few, many or a size class.

TRBJ2-3 | TRBV12-3/TRBV12-4 | . | . | CASCKQSTDTQYF | TGTGCCAGTTGCAAACAGAGCACAGATACGCAGTATTTT
TRBJ1-6 | TRBV6-5 | . | . | CASSYWGDSPLHF | TGTGCCAGCAGTTACTGGGGAGATTCACCCCTCCACTTT
TRBJ2-2 | TRBV19 | . | TRBD1 | CASSRDRAVTGELFF | TGTGCCAGTAGTCGGGACAGGGCGGTCACCGGGGAGCTGTTTTTT
TRBJ2-7 | TRBV30 | . | . | CAWSVGSSGYEQYF | TGTGCCTGGAGTGTAGGGAGCTCGGGCTACGAGCAGTACTTC
TRBJ1-5 | TRBV5-1 | . | TRBD1 | CASSLGGGAQPQHF | TGCGCCAGCAGCTTGGGAGGGGGCGCGCAGCCCCAGCATTTT
TRBJ1-5 | TRBV9 | once | . | CASSVEQTDQPQHF | TGTGCCAGCAGCGTGGAGCAGACGGATCAGCCCCAGCATTTT
TRBJ2-2 | TRBV27 | few | TRBD2 | CASSRYSGVNTGELFF | TGTGCCAGCAGTCGCTATAGCGGGGTGAACACCGGGGAGCTGTTTTTT
TRBJ2-7 | TRBV2 | . | TRBD1 | CASRGTGVRNEQYF | TGTGCCAGCAGGGGGACAGGTGTTAGAAACGAGCAGTACTTC
TRBJ1-2 | TRBV28 | . | TRBD1 | CASSPLPGGGHGYTF | TGTGCCAGCAGTCCACTCCCTGGAGGGGGCCATGGCTACACCTTC
TRBJ2-3 | TRBV10-2 | . | TRBD2 | CASRAGGDTDTQYF | TGCGCCAGCAGGGCGGGAGGGGACACAGATACGCAGTATTTT
TRBJ1-2 | TRBV11-2 | . | . | CASSPSHRDNYGYTF | TGTGCCAGCAGCCCCTCCCACCGGGATAACTATGGCTACACCTTC
TRBJ1-6 | TRBV7-8 | . | . | CASSLLWGESSYNSPLHF | TGTGCCAGCAGCTTACTGTGGGGGGAGAGCTCCTATAATTCACCCCTCCACTTT
TRBJ2-1 | TRBV6-5 | . | TRBD1 | CASWTGYNEQFF | TGTGCCAGCTGGACAGGCTACAATGAGCAGTTCTTC